The rows below give T cell receptor beta chains drawn from one sample of a study of shared clonotypes between healthy human individuals. Assay used: immunoSEQ multiplex PCR; TCRdb lists only in-frame clones, some missing. The sample has 550,000 to 700,000 clones, 55% to 85% seen once. Sequencing was carried out using memory CD4+ T cells sorted from blood. These receptors originate from a woman aged 25 to 39 in good health. The CDR3 runs from the conserved cysteine through the conserved F or W. The order of the fields is J gene, D gene, V gene, clone size, CDR3 DNA, CDR3 protein. The D gene is left open where the match is weak. Clone size is given for some rows only: seen once, a few or many times, or a class if the clone is expanded.

TRBJ2-4,TRBD1,TRBV5-1,few,TGCGCCAGCAGCTTTGGGACAGGGAACGCAAACATTCAGTACTTC,CASSFGTGNANIQYF
TRBJ2-3,TRBD1,TRBV7-9,many,TGTGCCAGCAGCGAGAAAGGACAGGGAAATTTTGCGCAGTATTTT,CASSEKGQGNFAQYF
TRBJ2-7,TRBD2,TRBV30,NA,TGTGCCTGGAGTGGCGGGACTAGTCTGTACTTC,CAWSGGTSLYF
TRBJ2-5,NA,TRBV28,NA,TGTGCCAGCAGAACCGGAGGGAGCCGGGAGACCCAGTACTTC,CASRTGGSRETQYF
TRBJ1-2,NA,TRBV28,NA,TGTGCCAGCAGTTTAGGTGCCTTCGCCCACTATGGCTACACCTTC,CASSLGAFAHYGYTF
TRBJ2-5,TRBD1,TRBV12-5,NA,TGTGCTAGTGGTCTAGGGACAGGGGGTCAAGAGACCCAGTACTTC,CASGLGTGGQETQYF
TRBJ1-4,TRBD1,TRBV5-1,NA,TGCGCCAGCAGCGGTGACAGGGTGGGAGAAAAACTGTTTTTT,CASSGDRVGEKLFF
TRBJ1-5,TRBD1,TRBV19,NA,TGTGCCAGTAGTATTACAGGGGGCAGTCAGCCCCAGCATTTT,CASSITGGSQPQHF
TRBJ2-5,TRBD1,TRBV14,once,TGTGCCAGCAGCCAATTTTATAGCGCGGCCAGGGGGGAGACCCAGTACTTC,CASSQFYSAARGETQYF
TRBJ1-4,NA,TRBV15,NA,TGTGCCACCAGCAGAGAAGACGGGACATGGATAAATGAAAAACTGTTTTTT,CATSREDGTWINEKLFF
TRBJ1-6,NA,TRBV30,NA,TGTGCCTGGAAGGGGGGGCCTCCGAATTCACCCCTCCACTTT,CAWKGGPPNSPLHF
TRBJ2-7,TRBD1,TRBV25-1,NA,TGTGCCAGCAGTGATACAGGGGGGTCCTACGAGCAGTACTTC,CASSDTGGSYEQYF
TRBJ2-7,TRBD2,TRBV27,NA,TGTGCCAGCAGTTTCGCGGGAGCTTCCGAACGGCAGTACTTC,CASSFAGASERQYF
TRBJ2-4,NA,TRBV5-6,few,TGTGCCAGCAGCTTGCGGGGAGCCAAAAACATTCAGTACTTC,CASSLRGAKNIQYF
TRBJ2-7,TRBD1,TRBV7-9,few,TGTGCCAGCAGCGGACAGGGCTACGAGCAGTACTTC,CASSGQGYEQYF
TRBJ2-5,NA,TRBV5-6,few,TGTGCCAGCAGCTTGCTTTCGACCCGGGGTGAGATCCAGTACTTC,CASSLLSTRGEIQYF
TRBJ2-7,NA,TRBV19,few,TGTGCCAGTAGTACGTCCGGGGCCACCTACGAGCAGTACTTC,CASSTSGATYEQYF
TRBJ1-5,NA,TRBV28,NA,TGTGCCAGCAGTCCCCTACGGGCCGGAGCGTATCAGCCCCAGCATTTT,CASSPLRAGAYQPQHF
TRBJ2-7,NA,TRBV7-9,NA,TGTGCCAGCAGCTTGCGGGGAGATGCCTACGAGCAGTACTTC,CASSLRGDAYEQYF
TRBJ2-3,NA,TRBV5-1,NA,TGCGCCAGCAGCTTAGAGGGAAAGCCCACAGATACGCAGTATTTT,CASSLEGKPTDTQYF
TRBJ2-1,TRBD2,TRBV11-2,NA,TGTGCCAGCAGCTTAGCCCTAGCGGACAATGAGCAGTTCTTC,CASSLALADNEQFF
TRBJ1-5,TRBD1,TRBV27,NA,TGTGCCAGCAGCCCTACAGGGGAGGCTCAGCCCCAGCATTTT,CASSPTGEAQPQHF
TRBJ2-1,NA,TRBV29-1,once,TGCAGCGTAGGCTTGGGTCCCTATGAGCAGTTCTTC,CSVGLGPYEQFF
TRBJ2-1,TRBD2,TRBV7-2,NA,TGTGCCAGCAGCCAAGGAAGCGGGAGCGGGTACAATGAGCAGTTCTTC,CASSQGSGSGYNEQFF
TRBJ2-7,NA,TRBV2,NA,TGTGCCAGCAGTCGGGACTCGACCTCCTACGAGCAGTACTTC,CASSRDSTSYEQYF
TRBJ1-6,NA,TRBV28,NA,TGTGCCAGCAGTCCGCGATCCAGCTCCTATAATTCACCCCTCCACTTT,CASSPRSSSYNSPLHF
TRBJ1-2,NA,TRBV5-1,once,TGCGCCAGCAGCAGGGACGGGGAACCCGTCTATGGCTACACCTTC,CASSRDGEPVYGYTF
TRBJ2-1,TRBD2,TRBV5-4,NA,TGTGCCAGCACCGCCGGACTAGCGGGAGGGAATGAGCAGTTCTTC,CASTAGLAGGNEQFF
TRBJ1-4,TRBD1,TRBV2,NA,TGTGCCAGCAACCGGGACAGGGGGCAAGGTGAAAAACTGTTTTTT,CASNRDRGQGEKLFF
TRBJ2-1,NA,TRBV7-9,NA,TGTGCCAGCAGCTTAGAGGCGGCCAGAGCCTACAATGAGCAGTTCTTC,CASSLEAARAYNEQFF
TRBJ1-4,NA,TRBV29-1,NA,TGCAGCGTTCAAGTCGGGACTAATGAAAAACTGTTTTTT,CSVQVGTNEKLFF
TRBJ2-4,NA,TRBV10-2,few,TGCGCCAGCATGTTCGGGGGCTTAGCCAAAAACATTCAGTACTTC,CASMFGGLAKNIQYF
TRBJ1-4,TRBD1,TRBV16,NA,TGTGCCAGCAGCCCGGGACAGGCAACTAATGAAAAACTGTTTTTT,CASSPGQATNEKLFF
TRBJ1-5,NA,TRBV28,few,TGTGCCAGCAGTTTATGGAGAGGGGATTGGAGCAATCAGCCCCAGCATTTT,CASSLWRGDWSNQPQHF
TRBJ2-1,TRBD2,TRBV11-2,NA,TGTGCCAGCAGCCGCAGCGGGAGGAATTCCTACAATGAGCAGTTCTTC,CASSRSGRNSYNEQFF
TRBJ2-7,NA,TRBV20-1,NA,TGCAGTGCTAAGGACGGCTACGAGCAGTACTTC,CSAKDGYEQYF
TRBJ1-3,NA,TRBV27,NA,TGTGCCAGCAAAGAAACACATAGCTCTGGAAACACCATATATTTT,CASKETHSSGNTIYF
TRBJ2-2,NA,TRBV4-2,NA,TGTGCCAGCAGCCAAGACCGTCGGGTTTGGGGTTCTGGGGAGCTGTTTTTT,CASSQDRRVWGSGELFF
TRBJ2-1,NA,TRBV27,NA,TGTGCCAGCAGTCCCCGCAGGGGATACAATGAGCAGTTCTTC,CASSPRRGYNEQFF
TRBJ1-5,TRBD1,TRBV27,NA,TGTGCCAGCAGTTTATCATGGACAGGGACGATTCAGCCCCAGCATTTT,CASSLSWTGTIQPQHF
TRBJ2-3,NA,TRBV7-6,NA,TGTGCCAGCAGCTTATCTTGGTCGGAGGCGGATACGCAGTATTTT,CASSLSWSEADTQYF
TRBJ1-2,NA,TRBV5-1,NA,TGCGCCAGCAGCTTAGGGGCAGACTATGGCTACACCTTC,CASSLGADYGYTF
TRBJ2-3,NA,TRBV2,NA,TGTGCCAGCAGTGTTGACAAAAGGGATACGCAGTATTTT,CASSVDKRDTQYF
TRBJ2-3,TRBD2,TRBV27,NA,TGTGCCAGCAGAGGGCTAGCGGGAGCGTCAGATACGCAGTATTTT,CASRGLAGASDTQYF
TRBJ2-1,TRBD2,TRBV4-1,NA,TGCGCCAGCACCCTAGCGGGAGGCAATGAGCAGTTCTTC,CASTLAGGNEQFF